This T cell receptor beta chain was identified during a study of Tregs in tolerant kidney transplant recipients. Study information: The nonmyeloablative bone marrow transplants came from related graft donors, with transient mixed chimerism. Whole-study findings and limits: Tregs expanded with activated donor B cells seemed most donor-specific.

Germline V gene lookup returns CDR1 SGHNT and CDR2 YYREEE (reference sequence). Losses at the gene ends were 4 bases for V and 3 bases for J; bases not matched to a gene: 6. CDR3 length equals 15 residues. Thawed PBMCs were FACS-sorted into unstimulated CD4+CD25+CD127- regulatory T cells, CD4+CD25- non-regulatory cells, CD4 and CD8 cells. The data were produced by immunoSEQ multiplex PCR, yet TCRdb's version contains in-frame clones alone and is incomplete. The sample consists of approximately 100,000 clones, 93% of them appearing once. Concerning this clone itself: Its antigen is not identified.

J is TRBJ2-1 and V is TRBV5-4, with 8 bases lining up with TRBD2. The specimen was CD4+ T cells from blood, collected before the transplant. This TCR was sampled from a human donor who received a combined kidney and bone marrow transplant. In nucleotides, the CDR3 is TGTGCCAGCAGCGGAAGAACTAGCGGCTACAATGAGCAGTTCTTC. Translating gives CASSGRTSGYNEQFF.